The rows below give T cell receptor beta chains drawn from one sample of a study of lymphopenia after photon versus proton radiotherapy. Here immunoSEQ multiplex PCR was the method, and the copy in TCRdb shows in-frame clones only, minus some. The sample carries 39,000 or so clones, 92% recorded once. Sequenced here: peripheral blood, sampled from a patient treated with photon-based radiotherapy. All receptors come from a man in his 60s with cholangiocarcinoma. CDR3s include the opening cysteine and the closing phenylalanine or tryptophan. The D gene is left open where the match is weak. Some rows mark clone size as missing; the rest say once, few, many or name a class of expanded clone.

V gene: TRBV10-3
D gene: NA
CDR3 length: 14
J gene: TRBJ1-2
clone size: NA
CDR3 protein: CAISEPTEGDGYTF
CDR3 DNA: TGTGCCATCAGTGAACCAACAGAGGGGGACGGCTACACCTTC

V gene: TRBV7-9
D gene: NA
CDR3 length: 13
J gene: TRBJ1-1
clone size: NA
CDR3 protein: CASSSREGTEAFF
CDR3 DNA: TGTGCCAGCAGTTCCAGGGAAGGGACTGAAGCTTTCTTT

V gene: TRBV10-3
D gene: NA
CDR3 length: 13
J gene: TRBJ1-2
clone size: NA
CDR3 protein: CAIRQELNYGYTF
CDR3 DNA: TGTGCCATTCGACAGGAACTTAACTATGGCTACACCTTC

V gene: TRBV6-6
D gene: NA
CDR3 length: 11
J gene: TRBJ2-3
clone size: NA
CDR3 protein: CASSMGDTQYF
CDR3 DNA: TGTGCCAGCAGTATGGGAGATACGCAGTATTTT

V gene: TRBV7-2
D gene: TRBD1
CDR3 length: 16
J gene: TRBJ2-7
clone size: NA
CDR3 protein: CASSLDPTGVLNEQYF
CDR3 DNA: TGTGCCAGCAGCTTAGACCCGACAGGGGTCCTCAACGAGCAGTACTTC

V gene: TRBV9
D gene: NA
CDR3 length: 12
J gene: TRBJ2-3
clone size: NA
CDR3 protein: CASSVQDDTQYF
CDR3 DNA: TGTGCCAGCAGCGTCCAAGACGATACGCAGTATTTT

V gene: TRBV27
D gene: TRBD1
CDR3 length: 16
J gene: TRBJ1-6
clone size: NA
CDR3 protein: CASSLLAPGGDSPLHF
CDR3 DNA: TGTGCCAGCAGTTTACTCGCCCCAGGGGGCGATTCACCCCTCCACTTT

V gene: TRBV2
D gene: NA
CDR3 length: 14
J gene: TRBJ2-3
clone size: NA
CDR3 protein: CASSELLVADTQYF
CDR3 DNA: TGTGCCAGCAGTGAACTACTAGTCGCAGATACGCAGTATTTT

V gene: TRBV19
D gene: NA
CDR3 length: 13
J gene: TRBJ2-1
clone size: NA
CDR3 protein: CASRSALYNEQFF
CDR3 DNA: TGTGCCAGTAGAAGCGCGCTGTACAATGAGCAGTTCTTC

V gene: TRBV28
D gene: NA
CDR3 length: 13
J gene: TRBJ1-2
clone size: once
CDR3 protein: CASSLEQVYGYTF
CDR3 DNA: TGTGCCAGCAGTTTAGAACAGGTCTATGGCTACACCTTC

V gene: TRBV4-1
D gene: NA
CDR3 length: 16
J gene: TRBJ2-7
clone size: NA
CDR3 protein: CASSQVGYRVQDEQYF
CDR3 DNA: TGCGCCAGCAGCCAAGTTGGGTACAGGGTTCAAGACGAGCAGTACTTC

V gene: TRBV7-2
D gene: NA
CDR3 length: 13
J gene: TRBJ1-2
clone size: NA
CDR3 protein: CASSPDKNYGYTF
CDR3 DNA: TGTGCCAGCAGCCCGGACAAGAACTATGGCTACACCTTC

V gene: TRBV4-2
D gene: TRBD1
CDR3 length: 16
J gene: TRBJ1-2
clone size: NA
CDR3 protein: CASSQLDRVVSYGYTF
CDR3 DNA: TGTGCCAGCAGCCAATTGGACAGGGTAGTTAGCTATGGCTACACCTTC

V gene: TRBV4-1
D gene: NA
CDR3 length: 13
J gene: TRBJ1-4
clone size: NA
CDR3 protein: CASETGIDEKLFF
CDR3 DNA: TGCGCCAGCGAAACAGGGATCGATGAAAAACTGTTTTTT

V gene: TRBV10-3
D gene: NA
CDR3 length: 12
J gene: TRBJ2-7
clone size: once
CDR3 protein: CAISESSYEQYF
CDR3 DNA: TGTGCCATCAGTGAGTCCTCCTACGAGCAGTACTTC

V gene: TRBV18
D gene: NA
CDR3 length: 16
J gene: TRBJ2-3
clone size: NA
CDR3 protein: CASSPLFGGTEDTQYF
CDR3 DNA: TGTGCCAGCTCACCACTTTTTGGAGGGACTGAGGATACGCAGTATTTT

V gene: TRBV19
D gene: TRBD1
CDR3 length: 15
J gene: TRBJ1-5
clone size: NA
CDR3 protein: CASSSGQGAYQPQHF
CDR3 DNA: TGTGCCAGTAGTTCGGGACAGGGGGCATATCAGCCCCAGCATTTT

V gene: TRBV5-4
D gene: TRBD1
CDR3 length: 14
J gene: TRBJ1-2
clone size: once
CDR3 protein: CASRGTAPTTGYTF
CDR3 DNA: TGTGCCAGCAGAGGGACAGCCCCTACAACAGGCTACACCTTC

V gene: TRBV19
D gene: TRBD1
CDR3 length: 13
J gene: TRBJ1-2
clone size: NA
CDR3 protein: CASTWRTGDGYTF
CDR3 DNA: TGTGCCAGTACCTGGAGGACAGGGGACGGCTACACCTTC

V gene: TRBV7-8
D gene: NA
CDR3 length: 14
J gene: TRBJ2-1
clone size: once
CDR3 protein: CASSFWAGSNEQFF
CDR3 DNA: TGTGCCAGCAGCTTTTGGGCAGGGTCAAATGAGCAGTTCTTC

V gene: TRBV10-3
D gene: TRBD1
CDR3 length: 16
J gene: TRBJ2-7
clone size: NA
CDR3 protein: CAISETTGPQMYEQYF
CDR3 DNA: TGTGCCATCAGTGAGACGACAGGGCCCCAAATGTACGAGCAGTACTTC

V gene: TRBV7-3
D gene: NA
CDR3 length: 15
J gene: TRBJ2-1
clone size: NA
CDR3 protein: CASSLTQVGYNEQFF
CDR3 DNA: TGTGCCAGCAGCTTAACACAGGTGGGCTACAATGAGCAGTTCTTC

V gene: TRBV5-8
D gene: NA
CDR3 length: 16
J gene: TRBJ1-5
clone size: NA
CDR3 protein: CASSMALDSSNQPQHF
CDR3 DNA: TGTGCCAGCAGCATGGCCCTGGACTCATCCAATCAGCCCCAGCATTTT

V gene: TRBV21-1
D gene: NA
CDR3 length: 20
J gene: TRBJ1-1
clone size: NA
CDR3 protein: CASSKRAPLRAGGIGTEAFF
CDR3 DNA: TGTGCCAGCAGCAAACGGGCTCCCCTCCGGGCAGGGGGCATAGGCACTGAAGCTTTCTTT

V gene: TRBV28
D gene: NA
CDR3 length: 12
J gene: TRBJ1-2
clone size: once
CDR3 protein: CASSQGLGGYTF
CDR3 DNA: TGTGCCAGCAGTCAGGGGTTGGGTGGCTACACCTTC

V gene: TRBV7-3
D gene: NA
CDR3 length: 14
J gene: TRBJ2-5
clone size: NA
CDR3 protein: CASSLQWDEETQYF
CDR3 DNA: TGTGCCAGCAGCCTCCAGTGGGATGAAGAGACCCAGTACTTC

V gene: TRBV7-3
D gene: TRBD2
CDR3 length: 20
J gene: TRBJ2-2
clone size: NA
CDR3 protein: CASSFFTQGLAGANTGELFF
CDR3 DNA: TGTGCCAGCAGCTTTTTTACCCAGGGACTAGCGGGGGCGAACACCGGGGAGCTGTTTTTT

V gene: TRBV15
D gene: NA
CDR3 length: 15
J gene: TRBJ2-7
clone size: NA
CDR3 protein: CATSLSLRDSYEQYF
CDR3 DNA: TGTGCCACCAGCTTGAGCTTGCGGGACTCCTACGAGCAGTACTTC

V gene: TRBV28
D gene: TRBD2
CDR3 length: 18
J gene: TRBJ2-2
clone size: NA
CDR3 protein: CASSGPQLGGRNTGELFF
CDR3 DNA: TGTGCCAGCAGCGGCCCCCAACTTGGCGGGAGAAACACCGGGGAGCTGTTTTTT

V gene: TRBV5-1
D gene: NA
CDR3 length: 16
J gene: TRBJ2-1
clone size: NA
CDR3 protein: CASSLRAGNSYNEQFF
CDR3 DNA: TGCGCCAGCAGCTTGAGGGCGGGAAACTCCTACAATGAGCAGTTCTTC

V gene: TRBV5-4
D gene: TRBD1
CDR3 length: 17
J gene: TRBJ1-6
clone size: NA
CDR3 protein: CASSLVTGAFYNSPLHF
CDR3 DNA: TGTGCCAGCAGCTTAGTTACAGGGGCTTTCTATAATTCACCCCTCCACTTT

V gene: TRBV5-4
D gene: NA
CDR3 length: 15
J gene: TRBJ2-1
clone size: NA
CDR3 protein: CASSLGADTYNEQFF
CDR3 DNA: TGTGCCAGCAGCTTGGGGGCGGACACCTACAATGAGCAGTTCTTC

V gene: TRBV4-2
D gene: TRBD1
CDR3 length: 14
J gene: TRBJ1-6
clone size: once
CDR3 protein: CASSRQGKGSPLHF
CDR3 DNA: TGTGCCAGCAGTAGACAGGGGAAGGGTTCACCCCTCCACTTT

V gene: TRBV6-6
D gene: NA
CDR3 length: 16
J gene: TRBJ2-1
clone size: NA
CDR3 protein: CASSYSGGYSYNEQFF
CDR3 DNA: TGTGCCAGCAGTTACTCCGGCGGGTACTCCTACAATGAGCAGTTCTTC

V gene: TRBV9
D gene: NA
CDR3 length: 15
J gene: TRBJ1-1
clone size: NA
CDR3 protein: CASSVGLHLGTEAFF
CDR3 DNA: TGTGCCAGCAGCGTAGGTCTACACCTGGGCACTGAAGCTTTCTTT

V gene: TRBV6-5
D gene: NA
CDR3 length: 12
J gene: TRBJ2-1
clone size: NA
CDR3 protein: CASSPSRGVQFF
CDR3 DNA: TGTGCCAGCAGCCCCAGCAGGGGTGTACAGTTCTTC

V gene: TRBV28
D gene: TRBD2
CDR3 length: 13
J gene: TRBJ2-7
clone size: NA
CDR3 protein: CASSLSGRGEQYF
CDR3 DNA: TGTGCCAGCAGTTTAAGCGGGAGAGGCGAGCAGTACTTC

V gene: TRBV6-6
D gene: TRBD1
CDR3 length: 14
J gene: TRBJ1-2
clone size: NA
CDR3 protein: CASSSPGQYYGYTF
CDR3 DNA: TGTGCCAGCAGTTCCCCGGGACAGTACTATGGCTACACCTTC

V gene: TRBV19
D gene: TRBD1
CDR3 length: 15
J gene: TRBJ2-7
clone size: NA
CDR3 protein: CASSKKGQGSYEQYF
CDR3 DNA: TGTGCCAGTAGTAAAAAGGGACAGGGTTCCTACGAGCAGTACTTC

V gene: TRBV6-8
D gene: NA
CDR3 length: 13
J gene: TRBJ1-1
clone size: NA
CDR3 protein: CASSYSADTEAFF
CDR3 DNA: TGTGCCAGCAGTTACTCGGCCGACACTGAAGCTTTCTTT

V gene: TRBV10-2
D gene: NA
CDR3 length: 15
J gene: TRBJ1-2
clone size: NA
CDR3 protein: CASGDISGTNYGYTF
CDR3 DNA: TGCGCCAGCGGGGACATCTCAGGAACTAACTATGGCTACACCTTC

V gene: TRBV9
D gene: NA
CDR3 length: 14
J gene: TRBJ2-7
clone size: once
CDR3 protein: CASSVGWGPYEQYF
CDR3 DNA: TGTGCCAGCAGCGTAGGTTGGGGGCCTTACGAGCAGTACTTC

V gene: TRBV10-3
D gene: NA
CDR3 length: 13
J gene: TRBJ2-2
clone size: NA
CDR3 protein: CATQRSLTGELFF
CDR3 DNA: TGTGCCACCCAACGAAGTCTCACCGGGGAGCTGTTTTTT

V gene: TRBV14
D gene: TRBD2
CDR3 length: 17
J gene: TRBJ2-1
clone size: NA
CDR3 protein: CASSQGWTSGRYNEQFF
CDR3 DNA: TGTGCCAGCAGCCAAGGATGGACTAGCGGGAGATACAATGAGCAGTTCTTC

V gene: TRBV2
D gene: NA
CDR3 length: 15
J gene: TRBJ2-5
clone size: NA
CDR3 protein: CASTILSGGLETQYF
CDR3 DNA: TGTGCCAGCACCATTTTAAGCGGAGGGCTAGAGACCCAGTACTTC

V gene: TRBV5-1
D gene: NA
CDR3 length: 13
J gene: TRBJ2-5
clone size: NA
CDR3 protein: CASSFHREETQYF
CDR3 DNA: TGCGCCAGCAGCTTCCACAGGGAAGAGACCCAGTACTTC

V gene: TRBV15
D gene: NA
CDR3 length: 14
J gene: TRBJ2-7
clone size: NA
CDR3 protein: CATSRRTAPYEQYF
CDR3 DNA: TGTGCCACCAGCAGAAGGACAGCACCCTACGAGCAGTACTTC

V gene: TRBV28
D gene: NA
CDR3 length: 17
J gene: TRBJ1-5
clone size: NA
CDR3 protein: CASSSLRDPYSNQPQHF
CDR3 DNA: TGTGCCAGCAGTTCCCTCCGGGACCCATATAGCAATCAGCCCCAGCATTTT

V gene: TRBV6-5
D gene: NA
CDR3 length: 14
J gene: TRBJ1-5
clone size: NA
CDR3 protein: CASRPQGLNQPQHF
CDR3 DNA: TGTGCCAGCAGACCACAGGGTTTGAATCAGCCCCAGCATTTT

V gene: TRBV7-3
D gene: NA
CDR3 length: 14
J gene: TRBJ2-2
clone size: NA
CDR3 protein: CASSSGRNTGELFF
CDR3 DNA: TGTGCCAGCAGCTCGGGAAGGAACACCGGGGAGCTGTTTTTT

V gene: TRBV11-1
D gene: TRBD1
CDR3 length: 16
J gene: TRBJ2-4
clone size: NA
CDR3 protein: CASSPRQGARGNIQYF
CDR3 DNA: TGTGCCAGCAGTCCTAGACAGGGGGCGAGAGGAAACATTCAGTACTTC

V gene: TRBV5-1
D gene: NA
CDR3 length: 13
J gene: TRBJ2-5
clone size: NA
CDR3 protein: CASSFLARETQYF
CDR3 DNA: TGCGCCAGCAGCTTTTTAGCTCGCGAGACCCAGTACTTC

V gene: TRBV9
D gene: TRBD1
CDR3 length: 19
J gene: TRBJ2-2
clone size: NA
CDR3 protein: CASSPRRSVEGAGTGELFF
CDR3 DNA: TGTGCCAGCAGCCCCCGTAGGTCAGTCGAGGGGGCTGGAACCGGGGAGCTGTTTTTT

V gene: TRBV2
D gene: NA
CDR3 length: 12
J gene: TRBJ1-1
clone size: NA
CDR3 protein: CASTTRAEEAFF
CDR3 DNA: TGTGCCAGCACCACCCGGGCAGAGGAAGCTTTCTTT